The rows below give T cell receptor beta chains drawn from one sample of a study of T cells in Graves' hyperthyroidism and ophthalmopathy. TCRdb redid the calling of the multiplex PCR reads with MiXCR, one entry per CDR3 protein. The sample carries about 600,000 distinct CDR3 sequences, approximately 14% recorded once. Source material: blood. All receptors come from a woman aged 50 to 60 with Graves' ophthalmopathy. CDR3s include the opening cysteine and the closing phenylalanine or tryptophan. Fields, in order: V gene, clone size, J gene, CDR3 length, D gene, CDR3 DNA, CDR3 protein. D genes are given only for firm matches. Only part of the rows carry a size: once, few, many, or a class if the clone is expanded.

TRBV11-3	many	TRBJ2-1	15	TRBD2	TGTGCCAGCAGCAAAACTAGCGGGACTGGAAATGAGCAGTTCTTC	CASSKTSGTGNEQFF
TRBV28	many	TRBJ1-4	14	TRBD1	TGTGCCAGCAGGGGACAGGGGTCTAATGAAAAACTGTTTTTT	CASRGQGSNEKLFF
TRBV7-9	many	TRBJ2-3	17	TRBD2	TGTGCCAGCAGCGTCCTAGGGAGCGGGGTCCGCACAGATACGCAGTATTTT	CASSVLGSGVRTDTQYF
TRBV7-2	-	TRBJ1-2	13	-	TGTGCCAGCAGCTCGGGTCGGGGGAGCGGCTACACCTTC	CASSSGRGSGYTF
TRBV2	many	TRBJ2-3	16	TRBD2	TGTGCCAGCAGTTGGACAGCGGGAGTTATCACAGATACGCAGTATTTT	CASSWTAGVITDTQYF
TRBV27	many	TRBJ2-3	18	TRBD2	TGTGCCAGCAGTCCATCCCGCGGACTAGCGGGAGTCGCAGATACGCAGTATTTT	CASSPSRGLAGVADTQYF
TRBV28	many	TRBJ2-1	18	-	TGTGCCAGCCCCCCGGGACACCCCACGGGGCGATATAGCAATGAGCAGTTCTTC	CASPPGHPTGRYSNEQFF
TRBV7-3	many	TRBJ2-5	13	-	TGTGCCAGCAGCCAAAGGCGTGAAGAGACCCAGTACTTC	CASSQRREETQYF
TRBV28	many	TRBJ2-1	17	TRBD2	TGTGCCAGCAGCCTAGCGGGACCGGGTCGGGCAGCTGGTGAGCAGTTCTTC	CASSLAGPGRAAGEQFF
TRBV6-1	few	TRBJ1-2	15	TRBD1	TGTGCCAGCAGCGACAGGGCCCCCCCGAACTATGGCTACACCTTC	CASSDRAPPNYGYTF
TRBV14	-	TRBJ2-2	15	TRBD2	TGTGCCAGCAGCCAACTAGCGGGGCCCACCGGGGAGCTGTTTTTT	CASSQLAGPTGELFF
TRBV2	many	TRBJ2-3	17	-	TGTGCCAGCAGTGCCTTCGGGCGGGATGGGAGCTCAGATACGCAGTATTTT	CASSAFGRDGSSDTQYF
TRBV30	many	TRBJ1-5	12	-	TGTGCCTGGAGTGTACAGGCTCAGCCCCAGCATTTT	CAWSVQAQPQHF
TRBV20-1	few	TRBJ2-1	15	-	TGCAGTGCTAGAGATTCTGGACGGGTATACAATGAGCAGTTCTTC	CSARDSGRVYNEQFF
TRBV18	-	TRBJ2-7	15	TRBD2	TGTGCCAGCTCACCCCTGACGGGAGGGGAGTACGAGCAGTACTTC	CASSPLTGGEYEQYF
TRBV3-1	many	TRBJ2-1	13	-	TGTGCCAGCAGCCTAAACCACTACAATGAGCAGTTCTTC	CASSLNHYNEQFF
TRBV18	many	TRBJ1-5	12	-	TGTGCCAGCTCACCACCGGGTGGGACCCAGCATTTT	CASSPPGGTQHF
TRBV5-6	few	TRBJ2-5	16	TRBD2	TGTGCCAGCAGCTTGGCGCGGGCTAGCGGCCAAGAGACCCAGTACTTC	CASSLARASGQETQYF
TRBV13	many	TRBJ2-1	14	-	TGTGCCAGCAGCTTAGGGAACTCCTACAATGAGCAGTTCTTC	CASSLGNSYNEQFF
TRBV7-9	many	TRBJ2-7	16	TRBD1	TGTGCCAGCAGCTTAGGGGACAGGGTCTTCTCCTACGAGCAGTACTTC	CASSLGDRVFSYEQYF
TRBV20-1	many	TRBJ2-1	15	TRBD1	TGCAGTGCTAACGCCGGGACAGGGATATCCAATGAGCAGTTCTTC	CSANAGTGISNEQFF
TRBV6-1	-	TRBJ1-2	14	-	TGTGCCAGCAGCCGCGCGGGTGATTACTATGGCTACACCTTC	CASSRAGDYYGYTF
TRBV5-1	many	TRBJ2-1	15	TRBD2	TGCGCCAGCAGCTTGAGGCTAGCGGGCTACAATGAGCAGTTCTTC	CASSLRLAGYNEQFF
TRBV20-1	many	TRBJ2-7	15	-	TGCAGTGCTAGAGATGGAGCTACTATCAACTACGAGCAGTACTTC	CSARDGATINYEQYF
TRBV2	many	TRBJ2-1	14	-	TGTGCCAGCAGTGAATTGACGGGAGACAATGAGCAGTTCTTC	CASSELTGDNEQFF
TRBV30	many	TRBJ1-1	13	-	TGTGCCTGGAGTGTAAGCCCGAACACTGAAGCTTTCTTT	CAWSVSPNTEAFF
TRBV27	-	TRBJ2-3	15	TRBD2	TGTGCCAGCAGTTATACTAGCGGGAGGTTGGATACGCAGTATTTT	CASSYTSGRLDTQYF
TRBV20-1	many	TRBJ2-1	15	-	TGCAGTGCTAGAGATTGGGGGGGCCCCTACAATGAGCAGTTCTTC	CSARDWGGPYNEQFF
TRBV20-1	once	TRBJ2-1	14	TRBD2	TGCAGTGCTAGAGACGCGGGAGGGCCGGGTGAGCAGTTCTTC	CSARDAGGPGEQFF
TRBV20-1	few	TRBJ2-7	16	-	TGCAGTGCTAGAGATGCAGGCAGTCCGTCACCGGACGAGCAGTACTTC	CSARDAGSPSPDEQYF
TRBV10-3	few	TRBJ2-5	14	TRBD1	TGTGCCATCAGTCCGGACAGGGAACAAGAGACCCAGTACTTC	CAISPDREQETQYF
TRBV29-1	many	TRBJ1-1	15	TRBD1	TGCAGCGTTGAAGATCTTTGGACAGGGTTTTCTGAAGCTTTCTTT	CSVEDLWTGFSEAFF
TRBV20-1	-	TRBJ1-1	14	-	TGCAGTGCTAGACCGCCGGGACAGAACACTGAAGCTTTCTTT	CSARPPGQNTEAFF
TRBV7-9	few	TRBJ1-1	13	-	TGTGCCAGCGTGGACAGATCGAACACTGAAGCTTTCTTT	CASVDRSNTEAFF
TRBV7-9	-	TRBJ1-5	12	-	TGTGCCAGCAGCTCCAGGAGGCTGCCCCAGCATTTT	CASSSRRLPQHF
TRBV5-5	few	TRBJ1-3	15	-	TGTGCCAGCAGCCCAGACGTATACTCTGGGAACACCATATATTTT	CASSPDVYSGNTIYF
TRBV24-1	few	TRBJ2-2	17	-	TGTGCCACCAGTGATTTGTCCGGACAAGAGAAGACCGGGGAGCTGTTTTTT	CATSDLSGQEKTGELFF
TRBV24-1	many	TRBJ2-3	17	TRBD1	TGTGCCACCAGTTGGGGGATCCGGGGACAGGGGGCAGATACGCAGTATTTT	CATSWGIRGQGADTQYF
TRBV27	many	TRBJ2-3	16	TRBD2	TGTGCCAGCAGTTTATTGGCTAGCGGGAGTGCAGATACGCAGTATTTT	CASSLLASGSADTQYF
TRBV9	few	TRBJ1-2	14	-	TGTGCCAGCAGCGTAGGTGGCCCTAACTATGGCTACACCTTC	CASSVGGPNYGYTF
TRBV7-3	many	TRBJ2-1	13	-	TGTGCCAGCAGTCGCGGGGATTACAATGAGCAGTTCTTC	CASSRGDYNEQFF
TRBV2	-	TRBJ2-3	15	TRBD2	TGTGCCAGCAGGGGACTAGCGGGAGTGAAAGATACGCAGTATTTT	CASRGLAGVKDTQYF
TRBV25-1	-	TRBJ1-1	13	-	TGTGCCAGCAGTGACCCCAGGAGGGCTGAAGCTTTCTTT	CASSDPRRAEAFF
TRBV24-1	many	TRBJ1-5	13	-	TGTGCCACCAGTCGCGGGGGTTCTCAGCCCCAGCATTTT	CATSRGGSQPQHF
TRBV28	many	TRBJ2-5	14	-	TGTGCCAGCAGTCTCCTCGGCAGCCAAGAGACCCAGTACTTC	CASSLLGSQETQYF
TRBV7-6	many	TRBJ2-1	16	TRBD2	TGTGCCAGCAGCCCGACTAGCGGCCGCTCCTACAATGAGCAGTTCTTC	CASSPTSGRSYNEQFF
TRBV7-2	many	TRBJ2-5	16	-	TGTGCCAGCACCCTCAGTGGGCTAGCAGCCCAAGAGACCCAGTACTTC	CASTLSGLAAQETQYF
TRBV7-2	many	TRBJ1-1	14	-	TGTGCCAGCAGCTTAGGGCAGAAGAACACTGAAGCTTTCTTT	CASSLGQKNTEAFF
TRBV28	-	TRBJ1-2	16	TRBD1	TGTGCCAGCAATCGGGGGACAGGGGCTGAATACTATGGCTACACCTTC	CASNRGTGAEYYGYTF